Listed here are 19 T cell receptor beta chains from one sample, sequenced in a study of post-analysis software for immune sequencing data. Unique molecular identifiers were present in the TCR beta cDNA libraries. TCRdb itself ran the PCR reads through MiXCR, one entry per CDR3 protein. The sample consists of hundreds of thousands of distinct CDR3 sequences, approximately 34% of them appearing once. Study-wide results and limits: Roughly 5 TRBV segments (TRBV5-6, TRBV5-1 and TRBV20-1 among them) occurred more frequently in patients than in controls.

Which antigens these TCRs recognize remains unknown. The sequenced material came from blood. The receptors shown here come from a girl aged 5-17 years with multiple sclerosis.

This clonotype occurred many times. The chain employs TRBV5-6 and TRBJ2-5, with TRBD2 as a possible D gene (5 bases). Germline CDR1 reads SGHDT; CDR2 reads YYEEEE. The CDR3 is 13 residues long. Trimming shortened V by 0 bases and J by 11 bases, and 14 bases separated the two germline ends. This CDR3 reads CASSLGRAVAQYF. The CDR3 DNA reads as TGTGCCAGCAGCTTGGGTAGGGCGGTAGCGCAGTACTTC.

This clonotype was picked up many times. V and J are TRBV12-3 or TRBV12-4 and TRBJ1-1; D is unresolved. There are 13 residues in the CDR3. Trimming took 3 bases from V and 4 from J, leaving 9 bases between them. The CDR3 protein is CASSFRGSTEAFF. DNA for the CDR3: TGTGCCAGCAGTTTTCGAGGGTCCACTGAAGCTTTCTTT.

There are many counts of this clonotype. The rearrangement joins TRBV5-1 to TRBJ1-5, with D perhaps TRBD1 (5 bases). The length of the CDR3 is 15 residues. V was clipped by 4 bases and J by 7 bases, with 18 bases between them. CDR1 is SGHRS, CDR2 YFSETQ, per germline. This CDR3 reads CASSPWGGFEQPQHF. CDR3 nucleotide sequence: TGCGCCAGCAGCCCATGGGGGGGGTTCGAACAGCCCCAGCATTTT.

This clonotype has at least ten counts. The CDR3 region is CAIDGGVGEQFF. CDR3 DNA: TGTGCCATCGACGGGGGGGTAGGGGAGCAGTTCTTC. The chain couples TRBV3-1 to TRBJ2-1, with 8 bases lining up with TRBD2. CDR3 size: 12 residues. V lost 10 bases, J lost 10 bases, and 9 bases stayed unmatched. The germline V gene has CDR1 LGHDT and CDR2 YNNKEL (reference sequence).

This clonotype was picked up a small number of times. This chain connects TRBV6-5 to TRBJ1-1; no definite D call. V lost 2 bases and J 2 bases, leaving 6 bases between the germline ends. Germline CDR1 is MNHEY and CDR2 is SVGAGI. CDR3 size: 13 residues. CDR3: CASSYTGNTEAFF. The CDR3 region has the DNA TGTGCCAGCAGTTACACCGGAAACACTGAAGCTTTCTTT.

This clonotype was seen at least ten times. The chain links TRBV5-1 to TRBJ2-1; D uncertain. Germline V CDR1 and CDR2: SGHRS, YFSETQ. V was trimmed by 3 bases and J by 6 bases, leaving 13 bases between them. CDR3 length: 14 amino acids. This chain's CDR3 is CASSWMQSRNEQFF. The DNA of the CDR3 is TGCGCCAGCAGCTGGATGCAGAGCCGCAATGAGCAGTTCTTC.

This clonotype was counted between two and nine times. A much larger clone is a single base away; this may be a read error. The CDR3 protein is CASSYGRLAGGPYEQFF. In DNA, the CDR3 is TGTGCCAGCAGTTACGGACGGCTAGCGGGAGGTCCCTACGAGCAGTTCTTC. The chain uses TRBV6-2 or TRBV6-3 and TRBJ2-1, with TRBD2 matching 11 bases. The CDR3 has 17 residues. V lost 2 bases to trimming and J lost 10 bases; unmatched junction nucleotides: 13. Germline V gives CDR1 MNHEY, CDR2 SVGEGT.

This clonotype has at least ten counts. The chain carries TRBV5-6 and TRBJ1-6; tentatively, D is TRBD1 (5 bases). The CDR3 extends over 14 amino acids. V lost 0 bases, J lost 7 bases, and 8 bases lay in between. CDR1 is SGHDT and CDR2 is YYEEEE in the germline V gene. CDR3 sequence reads: CASSLGRENSPLHF. CDR3 nucleotides: TGTGCCAGCAGCTTGGGCAGGGAAAATTCACCCCTCCACTTT.

This clonotype occurred a few times. V gene TRBV5-6 combines with J gene TRBJ2-6; D gene unclear. This CDR3 has 15 amino acids. Germline V gene lookup returns CDR1 SGHDT and CDR2 YYEEEE. Deletions cut 1 base from V and 2 bases from J, with 7 bases between. The CDR3 spells CASSLKIAGANVLTF. The CDR3 DNA sequence: TGTGCCAGCAGCTTGAAGATTGCTGGGGCCAACGTCCTGACTTTC.

This clonotype was found many times. The chain is built from TRBV5-1 and TRBJ1-4, with D uncertain. This CDR3 comprises 15 residues. CDR1 is SGHRS, CDR2 YFSETQ, per germline. The germline V and J ends were trimmed by 2 bases and 0 bases, with 8 bases remaining between them. Here the CDR3 reads CASSFNGATNEKLFF. In DNA, the CDR3 is TGCGCCAGCAGCTTCAACGGAGCAACTAATGAAAAACTGTTTTTT.

There are many counts of this clonotype. The genes are TRBV4-1 and TRBJ1-2; a weak D match, TRBD1 (6 bases). The CDR3 is 14 residues long. Germline CDR1 is MGHRA and CDR2 is YSYEKL. V lost 4 bases, J lost 8 bases, and 17 bases lay in between. The CDR3 DNA reads TGCGCCAGCAGCCCTCAAAGCACAGGGAACGGCTACACCTTC. It translates to CASSPQSTGNGYTF.

Worth noting for this clonotype: A much more abundant neighbour one base away suggests this may be a read error. V usage is TRBV6-6 and J usage is TRBJ2-3; 10 bases match TRBD1. With V trimmed by 6 bases and J by 2 bases, 5 bases remained unmatched. The CDR3 length is 15 residues. The germline V gene encodes CDR1 MNHNY and CDR2 SVGAGI (reference sequence). DNA of the CDR3: TGTGCCAGCAGGGGGGACAGGGGATTCACAGATACGCAGTATTTT. It yields the protein CASRGDRGFTDTQYF.

This clonotype was counted many times. The genes are TRBV12-3 or TRBV12-4 and TRBJ1-5, with D uncertain. The CDR3 spans 12 residues. V gave up 6 bases and J gave up 1 base, with 4 bases separating them. CDR3 loop: CASRGSNQPQHF. CDR3 sequence (DNA): TGTGCCAGCAGGGGGAGCAATCAGCCCCAGCATTTT.

This chain connects TRBV20-1 to TRBJ2-4, with D possibly being TRBD1 (5 bases). Germline V gene lookup returns CDR1 DFQATT and CDR2 SNEGSKA (reference sequence). The CDR3 has 15 residues. Trimming shortened V by 0 bases and J by 4 bases, and 13 bases separated the two germline ends. CDR3 amino acids: CSARDFWTPKNIQYF. CDR3 sequence (DNA): TGCAGTGCTAGAGATTTCTGGACACCAAAAAACATTCAGTACTTC.

J is TRBJ2-5 and V is TRBV5-1; 7 bases match TRBD2. CDR1 is SGHRS and CDR2 is YFSETQ in the germline V gene. Trimming cost V 0 bases and J 7 bases; bases outside gene matches: 9. This CDR3 contains 15 residues. CDR3 sequence (DNA): TGCGCCAGCAGCTTGGGACTAGCCGCCAGTGGGACCCAGTACTTC. It is translated as CASSLGLAASGTQYF.

This clonotype appeared many times. V is TRBV3-1 and J is TRBJ2-3, with 7 bases aligning to TRBD2. The V and J ends lost 0 bases and 3 bases, in that order; junction bases with no gene match: 12. CDR1 is LGHDT, CDR2 YNNKEL, per germline (reference sequence). This CDR3 is 18 amino acids long. As DNA, the CDR3 is TGTGCCAGCAGCCAAGATCTTTATACGGCTAGCGGTACAGATACGCAGTATTTT. It is translated as CASSQDLYTASGTDTQYF.

A note on this clonotype: A much more abundant neighbour one base away suggests this may be a read error. The V gene is TRBV12-3 or TRBV12-4, the J gene TRBJ1-2; 7 nucleotides agree with TRBD1. The CDR3 covers 15 residues. V lost 6 bases and J lost 4; bases outside the gene matches: 11. The CDR3 is CASSLSEGASYGYTF. The CDR3 DNA sequence: TGTGCCAGCAGCCTCTCCGAGGGGGCCAGCTATGGCTACACCTTC.

This clonotype was recorded at least ten times. This rearrangement joins TRBV3-1 to TRBJ2-6; 8 bases are a match to TRBD1. This CDR3 has 18 residues. Germline V lookup: CDR1 LGHDT, CDR2 YNNKEL (reference sequence). V trimming: 4 bases; J trimming: 2 bases; junction bases outside the gene matches: 10. The CDR3 here is CASSPWTGRTTGANVLTF. Written as DNA, the CDR3 is TGTGCCAGCAGCCCCTGGACAGGGAGGACAACTGGGGCCAACGTCCTGACTTTC. The variable domain in full, with the rest retrieved from reference TRBV3-1 and TRBJ2-6, is DTAVSQTPKYLVTQMGNDKSIKCEQNLGHDTMYWYKQDSKKFLKIMFSYNNKELIINETVPNRFSPKSPDKAHLNLHINSLELGDSAVYFCASSPWTGRTTGANVLTFGAGSRLTVL.

As concerns this clonotype: Germline and junction disagree at one end, which may indicate a read error. The chain has TRBV7-8 and TRBJ1-3; D gene uncertain. The germline gives CDR1 SGHVS, CDR2 FQNEAQ. The CDR3 is 16 residues long. CDR3 region: CASSLNSPGSGNTTYF. Written as DNA, the CDR3 is TGTGCCAGCAGCTTAAACAGCCCTGGCTCTGGAAACACCACATATTTT.